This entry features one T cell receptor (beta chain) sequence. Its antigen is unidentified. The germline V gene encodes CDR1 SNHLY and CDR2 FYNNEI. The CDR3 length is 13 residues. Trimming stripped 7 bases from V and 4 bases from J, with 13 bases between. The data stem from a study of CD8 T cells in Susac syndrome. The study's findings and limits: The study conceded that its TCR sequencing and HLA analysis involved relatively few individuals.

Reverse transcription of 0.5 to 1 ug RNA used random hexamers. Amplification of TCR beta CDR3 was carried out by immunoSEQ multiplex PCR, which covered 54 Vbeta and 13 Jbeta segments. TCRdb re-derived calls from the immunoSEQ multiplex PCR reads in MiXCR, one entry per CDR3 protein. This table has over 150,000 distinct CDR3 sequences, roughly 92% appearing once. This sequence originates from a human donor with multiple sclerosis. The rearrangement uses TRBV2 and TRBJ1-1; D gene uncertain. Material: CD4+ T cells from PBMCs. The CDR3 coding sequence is TGTGCCAGCATTCTAGGCTTGGGCACTGAAGCTTTCTTT. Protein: CASILGLGTEAFF.